The clone carrying this T cell receptor beta chain was counted a few times. In germline, CDR1 is DFQATT, CDR2 SNEGSKA (reference sequence). V was trimmed by 3 bases and J by 6 bases, leaving 21 bases between them. The length of the CDR3 is 16 residues. The record originates from a study of chronic HIV infection and antiretroviral therapy. TCRdb re-derived calls from the 5' RACE reads in MiXCR, one entry per CDR3 protein. The table has more than 40,000 distinct CDR3 sequences, about 20% seen once. The J gene is TRBJ2-1, the V gene TRBV20-1; the D gene is possibly TRBD2 (5 bases). The clonotype comes from an adult who had HIV and had not received antiretroviral therapy, or was an uninfected healthy control (not recorded which). Input material: peripheral blood. CDR3 loop: CSASNPALQRSNEQFF. The CDR3 DNA follows: TGCAGTGCTAGTAACCCCGCATTACAGCGGAGCAATGAGCAGTTCTTC.